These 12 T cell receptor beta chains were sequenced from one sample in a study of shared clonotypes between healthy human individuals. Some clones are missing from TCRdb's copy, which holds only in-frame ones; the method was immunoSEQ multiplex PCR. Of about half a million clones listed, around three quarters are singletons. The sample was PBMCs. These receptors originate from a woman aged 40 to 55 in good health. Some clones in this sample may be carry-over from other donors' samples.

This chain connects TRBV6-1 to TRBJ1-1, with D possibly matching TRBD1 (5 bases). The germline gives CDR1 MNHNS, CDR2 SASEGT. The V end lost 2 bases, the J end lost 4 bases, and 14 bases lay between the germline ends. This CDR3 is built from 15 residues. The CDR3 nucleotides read TGTGCCAGCAGTGAACGTCCCCCGGGACGCACTGAAGCTTTCTTT. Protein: CASSERPPGRTEAFF.

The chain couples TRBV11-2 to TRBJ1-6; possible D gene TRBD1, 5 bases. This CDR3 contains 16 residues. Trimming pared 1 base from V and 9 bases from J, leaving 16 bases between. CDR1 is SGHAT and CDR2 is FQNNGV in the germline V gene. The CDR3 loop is CASSLGEGPGGSPLHF. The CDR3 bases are TGTGCCAGCAGCTTAGGCGAGGGACCCGGAGGTTCACCCCTCCACTTT.

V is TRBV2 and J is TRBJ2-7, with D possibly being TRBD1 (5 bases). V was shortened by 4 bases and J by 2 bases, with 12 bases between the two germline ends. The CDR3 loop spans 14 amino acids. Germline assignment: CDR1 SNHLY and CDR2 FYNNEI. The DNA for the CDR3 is TGTGCCAGCAGTGCGCAGGGAAAACCCTACGAGCAGTACTTC. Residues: CASSAQGKPYEQYF.

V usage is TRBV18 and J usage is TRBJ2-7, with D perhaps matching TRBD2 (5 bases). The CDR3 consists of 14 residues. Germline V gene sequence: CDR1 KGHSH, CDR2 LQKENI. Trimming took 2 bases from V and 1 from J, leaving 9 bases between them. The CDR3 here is CASSPARGSYEQYF. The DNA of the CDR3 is TGTGCCAGCTCACCAGCCCGGGGTTCCTACGAGCAGTACTTC. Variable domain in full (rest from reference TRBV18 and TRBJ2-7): NAGVMQNPRHLVRRRGQEARLRCSPMKGHSHVYWYRQLPEEGLKFMVYLQKENIIDESGMPKERFSAEFPKEGPSILRIQQVVRGDSAAYFCASSPARGSYEQYFGPGTRLTVT.

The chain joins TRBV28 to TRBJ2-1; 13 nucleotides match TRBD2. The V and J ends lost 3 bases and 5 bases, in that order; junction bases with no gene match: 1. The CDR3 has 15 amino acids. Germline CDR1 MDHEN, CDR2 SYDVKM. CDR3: CASSFGLAGDNEQFF. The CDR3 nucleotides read TGTGCCAGCAGTTTTGGACTAGCGGGAGACAATGAGCAGTTCTTC.

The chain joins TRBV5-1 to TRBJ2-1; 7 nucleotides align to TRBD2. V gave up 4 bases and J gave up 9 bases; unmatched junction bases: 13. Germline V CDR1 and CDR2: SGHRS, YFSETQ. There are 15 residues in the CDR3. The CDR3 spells CASSGAGTTLGEQFF. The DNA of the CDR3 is TGCGCCAGCAGCGGGGCCGGGACTACCCTAGGTGAGCAGTTCTTC.

The CDR3 spells CASSKTLNYEQYF. CDR3 DNA sequence: TGCGCCAGCAGCAAAACACTCAACTACGAGCAGTACTTC. V gene TRBV5-1 combines with J gene TRBJ2-7; no definite D call. V was trimmed by 4 bases and J by 3 bases, leaving 11 bases between them. Germline values: CDR1 SGHRS, CDR2 YFSETQ. This CDR3 region has 13 residues.

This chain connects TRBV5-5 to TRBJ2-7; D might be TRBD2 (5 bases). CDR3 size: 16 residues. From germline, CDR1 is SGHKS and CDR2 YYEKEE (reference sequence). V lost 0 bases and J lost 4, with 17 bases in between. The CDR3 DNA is TGTGCCAGCAGCTTGGATGTGCCGCGGGCTGGGTACGAGCAGTACTTC. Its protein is CASSLDVPRAGYEQYF.

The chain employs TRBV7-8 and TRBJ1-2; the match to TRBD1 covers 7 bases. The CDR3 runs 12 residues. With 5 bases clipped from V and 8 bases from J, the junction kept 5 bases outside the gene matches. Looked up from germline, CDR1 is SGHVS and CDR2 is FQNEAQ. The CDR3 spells CASSQTGVGYTF. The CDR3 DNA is TGTGCCAGCAGCCAAACAGGGGTAGGCTACACCTTC. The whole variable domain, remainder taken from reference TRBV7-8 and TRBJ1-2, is GAGVSQSPRYKVAKRGQDVALRCDPISGHVSLFWYQQALGQGPEFLTYFQNEAQLDKSGLPSDRFFAERPEGSVSTLKIQRTQQEDSAVYLCASSQTGVGYTFGSGTRLTVV.

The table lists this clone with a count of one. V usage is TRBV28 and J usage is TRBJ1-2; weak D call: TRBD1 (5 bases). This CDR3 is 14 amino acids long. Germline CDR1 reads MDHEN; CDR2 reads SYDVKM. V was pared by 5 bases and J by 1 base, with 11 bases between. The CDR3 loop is CASSPTGLNYGYTF. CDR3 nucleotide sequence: TGTGCCAGCAGTCCCACGGGGCTTAACTATGGCTACACCTTC.

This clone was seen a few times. The CDR3 sequence: CASSEDGIKLFF. Written as DNA, the CDR3 is TGTGCCAGCAGTGAAGATGGAATAAAACTGTTTTTT. The J gene is TRBJ1-4, the V gene TRBV2; D remains ambiguous. Deletions cut 1 base from V and 10 bases from J, with 7 bases between. This CDR3 spans 12 amino acids. Per the germline V gene, CDR1 is SNHLY and CDR2 is FYNNEI.

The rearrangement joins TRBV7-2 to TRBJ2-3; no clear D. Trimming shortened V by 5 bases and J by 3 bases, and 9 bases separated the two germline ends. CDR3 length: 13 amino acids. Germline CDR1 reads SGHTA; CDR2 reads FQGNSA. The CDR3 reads CASSPALTDTQYF. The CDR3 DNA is TGTGCCAGCAGCCCCGCCTTAACAGATACGCAGTATTTT.